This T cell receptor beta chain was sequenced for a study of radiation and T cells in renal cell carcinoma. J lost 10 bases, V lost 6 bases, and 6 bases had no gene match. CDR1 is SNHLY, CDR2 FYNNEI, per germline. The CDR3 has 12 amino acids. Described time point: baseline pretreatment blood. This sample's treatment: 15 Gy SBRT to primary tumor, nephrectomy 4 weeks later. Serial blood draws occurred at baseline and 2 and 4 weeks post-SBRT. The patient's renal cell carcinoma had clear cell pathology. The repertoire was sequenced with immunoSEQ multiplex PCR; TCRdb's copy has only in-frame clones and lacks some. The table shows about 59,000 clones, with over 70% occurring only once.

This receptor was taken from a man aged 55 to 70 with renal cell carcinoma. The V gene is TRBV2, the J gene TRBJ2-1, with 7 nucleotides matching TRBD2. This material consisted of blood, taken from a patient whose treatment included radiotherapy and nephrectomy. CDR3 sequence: CASRRLAREQFF. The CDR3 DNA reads TGTGCCAGCAGGCGACTAGCTCGGGAGCAGTTCTTC.